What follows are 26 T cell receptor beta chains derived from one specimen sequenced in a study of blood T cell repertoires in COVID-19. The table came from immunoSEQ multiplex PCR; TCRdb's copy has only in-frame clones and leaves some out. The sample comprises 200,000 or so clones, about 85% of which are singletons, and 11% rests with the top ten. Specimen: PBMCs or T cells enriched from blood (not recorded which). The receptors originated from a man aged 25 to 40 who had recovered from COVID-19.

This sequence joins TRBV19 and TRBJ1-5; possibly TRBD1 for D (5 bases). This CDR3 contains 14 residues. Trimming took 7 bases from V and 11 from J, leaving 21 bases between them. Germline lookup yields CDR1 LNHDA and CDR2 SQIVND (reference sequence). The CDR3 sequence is CASKGQLRSLAQHF. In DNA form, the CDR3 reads TGTGCCAGTAAGGGGCAGCTACGTTCCTTGGCCCAGCATTTT.

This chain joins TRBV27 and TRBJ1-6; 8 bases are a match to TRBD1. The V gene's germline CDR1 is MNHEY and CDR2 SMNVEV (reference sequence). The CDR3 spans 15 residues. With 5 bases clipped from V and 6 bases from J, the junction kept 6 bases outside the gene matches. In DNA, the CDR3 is TGTGCCAGCAGTCCGACTACAGGGGGTAATTCACCCCTCCACTTT. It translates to CASSPTTGGNSPLHF.

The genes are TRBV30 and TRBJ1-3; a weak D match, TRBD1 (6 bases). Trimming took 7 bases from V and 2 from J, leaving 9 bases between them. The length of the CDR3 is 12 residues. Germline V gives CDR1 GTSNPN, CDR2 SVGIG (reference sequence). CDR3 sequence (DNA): TGTGCCTCCAGGGGCGCTGGAAACACCATATATTTT. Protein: CASRGAGNTIYF.

CDR3 DNA sequence: TGTGCCAGCAGTTACTCCGACAGGGTTGATACTGAAGCTTTCTTT. It encodes CASSYSDRVDTEAFF. The chain combines TRBV6-5 with TRBJ1-1, with 7 bases fitting TRBD1. Germline trimming cut 0 bases from V and 5 bases from J; bases unmatched to any gene: 6. Germline CDR1 is MNHEY and CDR2 is SVGAGI. This CDR3 is built from 15 residues.

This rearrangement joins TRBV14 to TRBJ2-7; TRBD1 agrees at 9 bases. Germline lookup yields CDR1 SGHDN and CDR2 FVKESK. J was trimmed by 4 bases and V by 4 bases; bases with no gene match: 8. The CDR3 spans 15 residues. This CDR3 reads CASSPLGQGRYEQYF. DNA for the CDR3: TGTGCCAGCAGCCCCTTGGGACAGGGTCGGTACGAGCAGTACTTC.

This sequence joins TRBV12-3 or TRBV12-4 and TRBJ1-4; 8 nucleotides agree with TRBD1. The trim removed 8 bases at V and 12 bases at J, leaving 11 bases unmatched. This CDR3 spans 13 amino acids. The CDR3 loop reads CASRRQGALELFF. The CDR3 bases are TGTGCCAGCCGCAGGCAGGGGGCCTTGGAACTGTTTTTT.

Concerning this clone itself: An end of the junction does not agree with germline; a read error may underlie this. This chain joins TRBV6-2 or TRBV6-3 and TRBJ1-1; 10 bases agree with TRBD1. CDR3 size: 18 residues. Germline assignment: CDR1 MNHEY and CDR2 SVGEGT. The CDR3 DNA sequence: TGTGCCTGCAGCCTCCGAGACAGGGGGCTAAAGGTTGGGACTGAAGCTTTCTTT. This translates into CACSLRDRGLKVGTEAFF.

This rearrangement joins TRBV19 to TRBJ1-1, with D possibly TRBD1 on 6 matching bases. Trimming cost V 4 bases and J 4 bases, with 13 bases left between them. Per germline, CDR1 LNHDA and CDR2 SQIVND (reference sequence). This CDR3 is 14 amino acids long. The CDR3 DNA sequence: TGTGCCAGTAGTAAATGGGACAAGTCCACTGAAGCTTTCTTT. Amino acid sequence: CASSKWDKSTEAFF.

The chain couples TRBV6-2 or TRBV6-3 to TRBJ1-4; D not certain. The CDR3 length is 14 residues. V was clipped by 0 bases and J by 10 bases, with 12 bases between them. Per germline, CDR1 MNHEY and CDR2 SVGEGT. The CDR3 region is CASSYSIGESKLFF. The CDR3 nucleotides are TGTGCCAGCAGTTACTCGATCGGGGAATCAAAACTGTTTTTT.

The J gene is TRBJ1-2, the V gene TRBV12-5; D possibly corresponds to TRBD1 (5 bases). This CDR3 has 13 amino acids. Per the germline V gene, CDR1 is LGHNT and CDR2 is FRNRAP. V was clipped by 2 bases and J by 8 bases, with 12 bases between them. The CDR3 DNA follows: TGTGCTAGTGGTTTGTGGCAGGGTGGAGGCTACACCTTC. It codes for CASGLWQGGGYTF.

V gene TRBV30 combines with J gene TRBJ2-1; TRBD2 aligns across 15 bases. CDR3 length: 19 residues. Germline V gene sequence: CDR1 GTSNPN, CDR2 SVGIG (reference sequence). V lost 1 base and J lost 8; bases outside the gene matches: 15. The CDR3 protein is CAWSGLRTSGRASRHEQFF. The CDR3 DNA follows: TGTGCCTGGAGTGGCCTCCGGACTAGCGGGAGGGCCTCCCGGCATGAGCAGTTCTTC.

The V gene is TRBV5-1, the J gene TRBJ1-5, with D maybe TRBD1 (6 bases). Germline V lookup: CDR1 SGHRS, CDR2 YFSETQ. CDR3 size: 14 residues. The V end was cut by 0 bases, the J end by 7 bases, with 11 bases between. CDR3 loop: CASSLVGGRQPQHF. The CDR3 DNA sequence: TGCGCCAGCAGCTTGGTGGGGGGGCGGCAGCCCCAGCATTTT.

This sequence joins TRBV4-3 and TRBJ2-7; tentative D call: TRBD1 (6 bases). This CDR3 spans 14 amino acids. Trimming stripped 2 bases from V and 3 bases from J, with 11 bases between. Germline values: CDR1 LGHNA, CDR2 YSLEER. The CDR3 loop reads CASSQWIGGYEQYF. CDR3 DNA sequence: TGCGCCAGCAGCCAATGGATAGGGGGCTACGAGCAGTACTTC.

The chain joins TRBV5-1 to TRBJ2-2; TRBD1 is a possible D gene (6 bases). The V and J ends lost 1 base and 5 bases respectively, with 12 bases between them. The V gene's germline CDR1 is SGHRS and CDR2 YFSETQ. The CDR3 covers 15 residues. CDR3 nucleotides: TGCGCCAGCAGCTTGATACGGACAGTGACCGGGGAGCTGTTTTTT. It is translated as CASSLIRTVTGELFF.

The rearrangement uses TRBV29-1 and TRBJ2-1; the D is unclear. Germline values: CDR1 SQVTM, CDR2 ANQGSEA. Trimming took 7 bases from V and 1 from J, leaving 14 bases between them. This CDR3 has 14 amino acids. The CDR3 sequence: CSALRVPSYNEQFF. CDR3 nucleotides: TGCAGCGCTCTGCGCGTTCCTTCCTACAATGAGCAGTTCTTC.

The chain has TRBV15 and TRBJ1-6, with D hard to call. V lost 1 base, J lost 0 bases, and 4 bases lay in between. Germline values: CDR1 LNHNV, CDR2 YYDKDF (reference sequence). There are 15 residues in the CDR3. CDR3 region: CATSRGSSYNSPLHF. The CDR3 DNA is TGTGCCACCAGCAGAGGCAGCTCCTATAATTCACCCCTCCACTTT.

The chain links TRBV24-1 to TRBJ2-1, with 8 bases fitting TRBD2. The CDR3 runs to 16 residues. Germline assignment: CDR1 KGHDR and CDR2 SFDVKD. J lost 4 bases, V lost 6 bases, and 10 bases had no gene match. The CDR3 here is CATSREGLSKYNEQFF. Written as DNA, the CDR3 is TGTGCCACCAGTCGGGAGGGCCTTTCTAAATACAATGAGCAGTTCTTC.

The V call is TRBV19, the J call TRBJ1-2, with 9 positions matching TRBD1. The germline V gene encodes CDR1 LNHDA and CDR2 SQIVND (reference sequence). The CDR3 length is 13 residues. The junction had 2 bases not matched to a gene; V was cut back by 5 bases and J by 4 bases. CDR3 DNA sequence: TGTGCCAGTAGTCCACAGGGGGCCTATGGCTACACCTTC. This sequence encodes CASSPQGAYGYTF.

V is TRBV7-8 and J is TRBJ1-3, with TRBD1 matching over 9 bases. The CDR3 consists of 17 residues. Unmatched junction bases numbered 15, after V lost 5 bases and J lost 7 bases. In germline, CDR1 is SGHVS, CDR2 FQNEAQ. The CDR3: CASSANGQGFSWNTIYF. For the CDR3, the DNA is TGTGCCAGCAGCGCAAACGGACAGGGGTTTTCATGGAACACCATATATTTT.

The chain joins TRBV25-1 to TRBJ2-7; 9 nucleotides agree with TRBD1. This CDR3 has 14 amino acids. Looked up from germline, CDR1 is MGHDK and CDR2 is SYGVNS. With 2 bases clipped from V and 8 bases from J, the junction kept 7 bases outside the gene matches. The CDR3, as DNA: TGTGCCAGCAGTGAAACCACCGGGACAGGGAAGCAGTACTTC. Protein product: CASSETTGTGKQYF.

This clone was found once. CDR3 sequence: CASSPGTGISPLHF. Here the CDR3 DNA reads TGTGCCAGCAGCCCAGGGACAGGCATATCACCCCTCCACTTT. This chain links TRBV7-8 with TRBJ1-6; 8 bases agree with TRBD1. V lost 5 bases and J lost 10; bases outside the gene matches: 7. In germline, CDR1 is SGHVS, CDR2 FQNEAQ. The CDR3 has 14 residues.

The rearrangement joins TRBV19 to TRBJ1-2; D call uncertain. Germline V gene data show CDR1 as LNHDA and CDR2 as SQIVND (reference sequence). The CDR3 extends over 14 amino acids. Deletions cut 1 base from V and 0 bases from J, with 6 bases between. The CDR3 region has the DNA TGTGCCAGTAGTATAGTCCCGGCTAACTATGGCTACACCTTC. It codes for CASSIVPANYGYTF. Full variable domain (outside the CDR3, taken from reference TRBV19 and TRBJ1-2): DGGITQSPKYLFRKEGQNVTLSCEQNLNHDAMYWYRQDPGQGLRLIYYSQIVNDFQKGDIAEGYSVSREKKESFPLTVTSAQKNPTAFYLCASSIVPANYGYTFGSGTRLTVV.

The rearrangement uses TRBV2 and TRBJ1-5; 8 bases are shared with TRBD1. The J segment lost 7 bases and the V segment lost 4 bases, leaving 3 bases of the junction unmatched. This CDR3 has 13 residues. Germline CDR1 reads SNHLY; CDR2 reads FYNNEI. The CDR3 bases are TGTGCCAGCAGTGGACAGGGGTCGCAGCCCCAGCATTTT. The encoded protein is CASSGQGSQPQHF.

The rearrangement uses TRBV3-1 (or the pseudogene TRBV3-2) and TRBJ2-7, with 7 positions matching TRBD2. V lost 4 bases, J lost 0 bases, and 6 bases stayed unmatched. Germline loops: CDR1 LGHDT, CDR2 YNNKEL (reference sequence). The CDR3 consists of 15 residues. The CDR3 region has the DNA TGTGCCAGCAGCCCGAGCGGGACGAGCTCCTACGAGCAGTACTTC. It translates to CASSPSGTSSYEQYF.

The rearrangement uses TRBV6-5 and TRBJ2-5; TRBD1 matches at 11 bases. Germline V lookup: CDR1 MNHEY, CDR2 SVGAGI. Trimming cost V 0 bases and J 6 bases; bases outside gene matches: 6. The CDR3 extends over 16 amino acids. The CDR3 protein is CASSYSWTGGAKTQYF. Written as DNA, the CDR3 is TGTGCCAGCAGTTACTCGTGGACAGGGGGCGCGAAGACCCAGTACTTC.

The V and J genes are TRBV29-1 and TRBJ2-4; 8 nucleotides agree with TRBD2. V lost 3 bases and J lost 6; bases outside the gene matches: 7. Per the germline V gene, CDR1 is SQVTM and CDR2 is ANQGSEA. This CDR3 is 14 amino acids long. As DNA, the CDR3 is TGCAGCGTTGAGATTAACAGCGGGGGAAACATTCAGTACTTC. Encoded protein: CSVEINSGGNIQYF. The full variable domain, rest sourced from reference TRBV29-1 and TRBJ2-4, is SAVISQKPSRDICQRGTSLTIQCQVDSQVTMMFWYRQQPGQSLTLIATANQGSEATYESGFVIDKFPISRPNLTFSTLTVSNMSPEDSSIYLCSVEINSGGNIQYFGAGTRLSVL.